A single sample is the source of the 3 T cell receptor beta chains below, sequenced in a study of identical twins (TCRdb year 2016). Receptors were amplified or captured by 5' RACE. The instrument given in TCRdb is Illumina HiSeq 2000. Using fastp at Q25 and MiXCR, TCRdb reprocessed the public reads and kept productive beta chains. Rows are combined by CDR3 protein, so each entry shows the most common genes and DNA. Here the sample has roughly 250,000 distinct CDR3 sequences; about 14% occur a single time. In total, the top ten clones hold 7% to 9.5% of the sample. The sequenced sample consisted of memory (CD45RO+) T cells sorted from blood. Taken with the paper, the label for cell subset or site translates to: CD45RO+ enriched T cells. These receptors were taken from a young woman in good health.

This clonotype was observed a handful of times. The chain links TRBV5-1 to TRBJ2-1, with 8 bases that match TRBD2. Germline CDR1 and CDR2: SGHRS and YFSETQ. The V segment lost 0 bases and the J segment 6 bases; nucleotides outside the gene matches: 5. The CDR3 contains 15 residues. CDR3 in DNA: TGCGCCAGCAGCTTGGGCAGCGGGAGAGTCAATGAGCAGTTCTTC. Its translation is CASSLGSGRVNEQFF. The full variable domain, in which reference TRBV5-1 and TRBJ2-1 provide the parts outside the CDR3, is KAGVTQTPRYLIKTRGQQVTLSCSPISGHRSVSWYQQTPGQGLQFLFEYFSETQRNKGNFPGRFSGRQFSNSRSEMNVSTLELGDSALYLCASSLGSGRVNEQFFGPGTRLTVL.

The chain carries TRBV7-8 and TRBJ1-3; no reliable D call. CDR1 is SGHVS and CDR2 is FQNEAQ in the germline V gene. The CDR3 sequence is 15 residues long. The ends were cut back, 5 bases at V and 0 bases at J, with 11 bases in the middle. This chain's CDR3 is CASSPYTNSGNTIYF. The CDR3 DNA reads as TGTGCCAGCAGCCCCTACACCAACTCTGGAAACACCATATATTTT.

For the CDR3, the DNA is TGCAGCGTTTTCACGCAGGTTGAAGCTTTCTTT. Amino acid sequence: CSVFTQVEAFF. This chain connects TRBV29-1 to TRBJ1-1; no reliable D call. V was trimmed by 5 bases and J by 7 bases, leaving 11 bases between them. The CDR3 totals 11 residues. The V gene's germline CDR1 is SQVTM and CDR2 ANQGSEA.